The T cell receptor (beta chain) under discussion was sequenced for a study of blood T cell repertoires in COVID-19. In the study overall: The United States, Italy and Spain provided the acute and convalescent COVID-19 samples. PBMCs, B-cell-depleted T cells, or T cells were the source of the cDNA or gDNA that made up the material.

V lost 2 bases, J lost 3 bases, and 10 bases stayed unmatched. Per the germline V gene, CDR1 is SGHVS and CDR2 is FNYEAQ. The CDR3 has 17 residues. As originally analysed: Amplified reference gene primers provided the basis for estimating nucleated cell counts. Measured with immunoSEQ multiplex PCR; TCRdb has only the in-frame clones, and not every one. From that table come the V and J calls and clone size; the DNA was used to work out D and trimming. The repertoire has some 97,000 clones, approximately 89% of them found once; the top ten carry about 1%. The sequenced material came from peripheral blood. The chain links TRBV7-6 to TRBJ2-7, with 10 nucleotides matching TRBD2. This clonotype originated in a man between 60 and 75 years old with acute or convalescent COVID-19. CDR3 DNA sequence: TGTGCCAGCAGCTTATTCACCGGGGCTAGCGGGAGCTACGAGCAGTACTTC. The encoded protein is CASSLFTGASGSYEQYF.